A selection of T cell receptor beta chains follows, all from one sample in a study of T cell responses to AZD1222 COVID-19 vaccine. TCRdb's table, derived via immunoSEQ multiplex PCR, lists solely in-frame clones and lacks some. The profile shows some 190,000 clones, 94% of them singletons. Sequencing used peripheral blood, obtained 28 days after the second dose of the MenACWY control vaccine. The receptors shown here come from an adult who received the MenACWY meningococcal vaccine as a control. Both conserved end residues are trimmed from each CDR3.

cdr3_aa: ASSRRTEPSTDTQY
v_call: TRBV7-6
j_call: TRBJ2-3

cdr3_aa: ASSLLGVGNTEAF
v_call: TRBV5-1
j_call: TRBJ1-1

cdr3_aa: ASGAAPNNEQY
v_call: TRBV5-1
j_call: TRBJ2-7

cdr3_aa: ASSPEVGIPYEQY
v_call: TRBV19
j_call: TRBJ2-7

cdr3_aa: AISESSSGTDTQY
v_call: TRBV10-3
j_call: TRBJ2-3

cdr3_aa: ASSQGLANEKLF
v_call: TRBV9
j_call: TRBJ1-4

cdr3_aa: ASSPGRPVDTDTQY
v_call: TRBV18
j_call: TRBJ2-3

cdr3_aa: ATSRDARGVGLNTGELF
v_call: TRBV15
j_call: TRBJ2-2

cdr3_aa: ASSPRDRGNSPLH
v_call: TRBV3-1/TRBV3-2
j_call: TRBJ1-6

cdr3_aa: ASSLKFVAGEAF
v_call: TRBV7-2
j_call: TRBJ1-1

cdr3_aa: ASSIVLGTGGSGNQPQH
v_call: TRBV19
j_call: TRBJ1-5

cdr3_aa: ASSQQGPGELF
v_call: TRBV7-9
j_call: TRBJ2-2

cdr3_aa: ASNKQGTEAF
v_call: TRBV28
j_call: TRBJ1-1

cdr3_aa: SASVRGVGYEQY
v_call: TRBV20-1
j_call: TRBJ2-7

cdr3_aa: ASRPQGDRSPLH
v_call: TRBV2
j_call: TRBJ1-6

cdr3_aa: ASSSSGGTYEQY
v_call: TRBV9
j_call: TRBJ2-7

cdr3_aa: ASSGGYHGGSGYT
v_call: TRBV27
j_call: TRBJ1-2

cdr3_aa: ASSYSTGATQY
v_call: TRBV6-5
j_call: TRBJ2-5

cdr3_aa: ASSERRTQQY
v_call: TRBV2
j_call: TRBJ2-7

cdr3_aa: ASRDRTSRETQY
v_call: TRBV2
j_call: TRBJ2-5

cdr3_aa: ASSPKRMNTEAF
v_call: TRBV18
j_call: TRBJ1-1

cdr3_aa: ASSDGQGWSNQPQH
v_call: TRBV19
j_call: TRBJ1-5

cdr3_aa: ASSPNRDTGELF
v_call: TRBV7-3
j_call: TRBJ2-2

cdr3_aa: ASSMGTGGYIQY
v_call: TRBV19
j_call: TRBJ2-4

cdr3_aa: ASSAQTGLNSPLH
v_call: TRBV9
j_call: TRBJ1-6

cdr3_aa: ATSRAGSSYEQY
v_call: TRBV15
j_call: TRBJ2-7

cdr3_aa: ASSGLAERYEQY
v_call: TRBV11-2
j_call: TRBJ2-7

cdr3_aa: ASSLVSDTQY
v_call: TRBV7-6
j_call: TRBJ2-3

cdr3_aa: ASRGTVSYEQY
v_call: TRBV28
j_call: TRBJ2-7

cdr3_aa: ASTTGTSGRYEQY
v_call: TRBV19
j_call: TRBJ2-7

cdr3_aa: ASSPPRVNTEAF
v_call: TRBV7-9
j_call: TRBJ1-1

cdr3_aa: ASSKVIAGGTDTQY
v_call: TRBV21-1
j_call: TRBJ2-3

cdr3_aa: ASSENGGDGYT
v_call: TRBV25-1
j_call: TRBJ1-2

cdr3_aa: ASSFNPGQTNTGELF
v_call: TRBV11-2
j_call: TRBJ2-2

cdr3_aa: ATSDIRGSTDTQY
v_call: TRBV24-1
j_call: TRBJ2-3

cdr3_aa: ASSLGGGLAETQY
v_call: TRBV7-8
j_call: TRBJ2-5

cdr3_aa: AWSGETVAHNSPLH
v_call: TRBV30
j_call: TRBJ1-6

cdr3_aa: ASSFTSGGDTQY
v_call: TRBV19
j_call: TRBJ2-3

cdr3_aa: ASSLGPPQRDYEQY
v_call: TRBV5-1
j_call: TRBJ2-7

cdr3_aa: SASDIGFEQF
v_call: TRBV20-1
j_call: TRBJ2-1

cdr3_aa: ASSRDNTEAF
v_call: TRBV12-3/TRBV12-4
j_call: TRBJ1-1

cdr3_aa: ASSLQTGTYNEQF
v_call: TRBV5-1
j_call: TRBJ2-1

cdr3_aa: ASSLLGQEDYNSPLH
v_call: TRBV5-6
j_call: TRBJ1-6

cdr3_aa: ASKPAPNYGYT
v_call: TRBV19
j_call: TRBJ1-2